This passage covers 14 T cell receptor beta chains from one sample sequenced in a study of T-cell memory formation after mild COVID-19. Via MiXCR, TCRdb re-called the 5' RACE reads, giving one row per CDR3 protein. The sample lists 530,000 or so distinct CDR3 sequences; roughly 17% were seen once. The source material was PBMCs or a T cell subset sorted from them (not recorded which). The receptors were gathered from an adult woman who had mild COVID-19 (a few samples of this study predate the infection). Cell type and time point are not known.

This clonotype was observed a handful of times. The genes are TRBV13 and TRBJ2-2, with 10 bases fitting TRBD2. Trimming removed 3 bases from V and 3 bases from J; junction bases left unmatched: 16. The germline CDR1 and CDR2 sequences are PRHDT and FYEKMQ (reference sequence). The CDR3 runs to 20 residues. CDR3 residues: CASSLGYSVSGRTDTGELFF. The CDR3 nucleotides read TGTGCCAGCAGCTTGGGGTACAGCGTTAGCGGGAGGACCGACACCGGGGAGCTGTTTTTT.

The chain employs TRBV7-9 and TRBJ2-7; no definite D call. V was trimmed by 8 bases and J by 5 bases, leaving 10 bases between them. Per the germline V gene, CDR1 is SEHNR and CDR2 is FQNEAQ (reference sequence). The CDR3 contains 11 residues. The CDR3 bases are TGTGCCAGCGGAGCTGGGGACGAGCAGTACTTC. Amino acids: CASGAGDEQYF.

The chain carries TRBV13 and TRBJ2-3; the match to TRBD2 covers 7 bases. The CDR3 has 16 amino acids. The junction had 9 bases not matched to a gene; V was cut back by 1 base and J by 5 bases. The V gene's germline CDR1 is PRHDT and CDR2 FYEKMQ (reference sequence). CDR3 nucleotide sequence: TGTGCCAGCAGCTTAGATGTGGGCGGGAGTGAAGATACGCAGTATTTT. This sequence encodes CASSLDVGGSEDTQYF.

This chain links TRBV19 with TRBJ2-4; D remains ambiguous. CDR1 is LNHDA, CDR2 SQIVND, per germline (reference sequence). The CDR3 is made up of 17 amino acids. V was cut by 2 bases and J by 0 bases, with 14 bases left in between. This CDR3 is CASSIFNEALAKNIQYF. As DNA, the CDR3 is TGTGCCAGTAGTATATTTAACGAAGCACTAGCCAAAAACATTCAGTACTTC.

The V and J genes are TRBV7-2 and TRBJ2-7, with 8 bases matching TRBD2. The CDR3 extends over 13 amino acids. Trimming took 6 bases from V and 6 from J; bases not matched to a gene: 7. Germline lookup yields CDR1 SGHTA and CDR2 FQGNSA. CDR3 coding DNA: TGTGCCAGCAGTTTCTTAGGACTAGCCGAGCAGTACTTC. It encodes CASSFLGLAEQYF.

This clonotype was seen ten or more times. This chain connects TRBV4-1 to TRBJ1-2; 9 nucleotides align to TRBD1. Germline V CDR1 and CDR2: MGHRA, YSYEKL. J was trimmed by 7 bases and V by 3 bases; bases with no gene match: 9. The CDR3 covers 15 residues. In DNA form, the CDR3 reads TGCGCCAGCAGCCAGAGGACAGGGGACCAGGGTGGCTACACCTTC. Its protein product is CASSQRTGDQGGYTF.

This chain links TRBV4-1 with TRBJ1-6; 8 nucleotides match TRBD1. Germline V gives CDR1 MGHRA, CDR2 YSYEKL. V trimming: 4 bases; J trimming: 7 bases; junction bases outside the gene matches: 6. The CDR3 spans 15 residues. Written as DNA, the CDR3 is TGCGCCAGCAGCCTTCCGGACAGGGTAAATTCACCCCTCCACTTT. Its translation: CASSLPDRVNSPLHF.

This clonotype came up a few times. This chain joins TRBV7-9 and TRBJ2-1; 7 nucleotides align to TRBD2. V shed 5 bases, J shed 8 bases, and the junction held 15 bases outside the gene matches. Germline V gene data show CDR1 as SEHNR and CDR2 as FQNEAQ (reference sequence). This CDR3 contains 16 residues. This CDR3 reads CASSHVVAGVSDEQFF. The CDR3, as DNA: TGTGCCAGCAGCCACGTGGTGGCGGGAGTAAGCGATGAGCAGTTCTTC.

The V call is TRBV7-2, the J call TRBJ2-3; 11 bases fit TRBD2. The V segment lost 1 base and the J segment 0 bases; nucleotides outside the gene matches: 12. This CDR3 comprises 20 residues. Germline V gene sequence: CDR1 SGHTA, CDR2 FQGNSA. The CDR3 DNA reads TGTGCCAGCAGCTTAGGAGGCCTAGCGGGGGGCCACACTAGCACAGATACGCAGTATTTT. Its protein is CASSLGGLAGGHTSTDTQYF.

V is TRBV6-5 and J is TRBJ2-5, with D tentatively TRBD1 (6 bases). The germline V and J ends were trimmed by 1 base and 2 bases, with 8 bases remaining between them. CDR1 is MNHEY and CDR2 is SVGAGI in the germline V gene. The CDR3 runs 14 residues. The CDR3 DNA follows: TGTGCCAGCAGTTACTTGACAGGTCAAGAGACCCAGTACTTC. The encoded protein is CASSYLTGQETQYF.

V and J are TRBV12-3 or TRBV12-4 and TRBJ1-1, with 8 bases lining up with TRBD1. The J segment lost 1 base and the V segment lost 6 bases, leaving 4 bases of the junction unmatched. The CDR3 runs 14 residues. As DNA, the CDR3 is TGTGCCAGCAGACCGACAGGGGAGAACACTGAAGCTTTCTTT. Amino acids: CASRPTGENTEAFF.

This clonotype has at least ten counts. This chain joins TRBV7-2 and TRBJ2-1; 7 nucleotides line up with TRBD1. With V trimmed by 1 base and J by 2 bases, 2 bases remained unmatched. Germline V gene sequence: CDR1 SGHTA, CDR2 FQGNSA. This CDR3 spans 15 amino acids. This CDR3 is CASSLVGTAYNEQFF. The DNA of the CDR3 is TGTGCCAGCAGCTTAGTAGGGACAGCCTACAATGAGCAGTTCTTC.

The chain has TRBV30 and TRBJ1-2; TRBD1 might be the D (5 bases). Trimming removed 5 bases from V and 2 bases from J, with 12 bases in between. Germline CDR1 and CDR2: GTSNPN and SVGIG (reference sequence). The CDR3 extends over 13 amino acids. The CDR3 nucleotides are TGTGCCTGGGACAGCCCGGGGAACTATGGCTACACCTTC. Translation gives CAWDSPGNYGYTF.

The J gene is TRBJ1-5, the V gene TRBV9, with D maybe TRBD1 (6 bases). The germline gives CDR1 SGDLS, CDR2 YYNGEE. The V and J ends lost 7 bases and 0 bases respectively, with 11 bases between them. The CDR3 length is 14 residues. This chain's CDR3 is CASEGGYSNQPQHF. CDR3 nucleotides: TGTGCCAGCGAAGGGGGTTATAGCAATCAGCCCCAGCATTTT.